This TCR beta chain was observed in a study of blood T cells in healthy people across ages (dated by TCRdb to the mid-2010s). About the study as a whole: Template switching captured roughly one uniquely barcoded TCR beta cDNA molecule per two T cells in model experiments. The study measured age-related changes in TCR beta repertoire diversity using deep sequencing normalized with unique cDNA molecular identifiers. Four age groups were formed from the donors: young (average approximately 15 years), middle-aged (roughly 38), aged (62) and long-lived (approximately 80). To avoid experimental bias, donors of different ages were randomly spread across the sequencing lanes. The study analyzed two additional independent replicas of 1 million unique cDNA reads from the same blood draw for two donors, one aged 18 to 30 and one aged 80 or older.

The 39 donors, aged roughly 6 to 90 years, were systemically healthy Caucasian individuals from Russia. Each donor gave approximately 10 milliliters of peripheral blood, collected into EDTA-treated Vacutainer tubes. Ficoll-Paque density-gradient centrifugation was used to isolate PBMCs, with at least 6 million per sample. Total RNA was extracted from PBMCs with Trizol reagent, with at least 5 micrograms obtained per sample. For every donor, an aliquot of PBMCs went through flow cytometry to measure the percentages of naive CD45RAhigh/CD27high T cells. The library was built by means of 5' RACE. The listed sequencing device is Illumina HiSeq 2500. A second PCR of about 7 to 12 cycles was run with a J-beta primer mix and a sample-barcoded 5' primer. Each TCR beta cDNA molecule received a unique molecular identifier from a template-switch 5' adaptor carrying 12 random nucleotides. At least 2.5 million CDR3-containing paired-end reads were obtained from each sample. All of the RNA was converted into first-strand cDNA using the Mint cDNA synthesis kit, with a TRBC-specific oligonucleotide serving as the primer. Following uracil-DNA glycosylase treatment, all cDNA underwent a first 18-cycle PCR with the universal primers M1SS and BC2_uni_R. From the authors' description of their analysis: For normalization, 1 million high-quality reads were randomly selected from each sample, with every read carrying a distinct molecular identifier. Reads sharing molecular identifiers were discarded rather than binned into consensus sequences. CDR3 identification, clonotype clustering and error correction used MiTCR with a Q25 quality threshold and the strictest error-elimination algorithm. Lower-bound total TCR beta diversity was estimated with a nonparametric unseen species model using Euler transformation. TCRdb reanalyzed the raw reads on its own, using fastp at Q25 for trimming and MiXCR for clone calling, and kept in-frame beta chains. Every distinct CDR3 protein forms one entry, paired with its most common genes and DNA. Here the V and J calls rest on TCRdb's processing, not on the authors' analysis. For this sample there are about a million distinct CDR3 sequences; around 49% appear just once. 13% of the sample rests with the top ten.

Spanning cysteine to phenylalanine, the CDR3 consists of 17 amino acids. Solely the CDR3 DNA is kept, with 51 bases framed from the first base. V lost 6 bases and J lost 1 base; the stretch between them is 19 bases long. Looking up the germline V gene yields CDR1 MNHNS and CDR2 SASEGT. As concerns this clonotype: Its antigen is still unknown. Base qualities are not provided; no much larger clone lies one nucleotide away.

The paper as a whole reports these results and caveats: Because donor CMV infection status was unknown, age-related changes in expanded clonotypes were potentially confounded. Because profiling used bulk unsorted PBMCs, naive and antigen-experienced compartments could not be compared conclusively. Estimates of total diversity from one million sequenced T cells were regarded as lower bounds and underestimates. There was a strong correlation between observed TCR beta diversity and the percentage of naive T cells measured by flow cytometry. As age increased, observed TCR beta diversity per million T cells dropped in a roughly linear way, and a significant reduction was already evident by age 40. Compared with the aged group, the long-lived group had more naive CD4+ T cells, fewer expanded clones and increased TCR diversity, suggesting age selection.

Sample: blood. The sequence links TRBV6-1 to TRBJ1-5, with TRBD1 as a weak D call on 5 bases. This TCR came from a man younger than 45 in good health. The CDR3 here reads CASSRLNNQGSNQPQHF. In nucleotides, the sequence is TGTGCCAGCAGCCGATTAAACAACCAGGGAAGCAATCAGCCCCAGCATTTT.